This T cell receptor beta chain comes out of a study of cytotoxic CD8 clonotypes in ibrutinib-treated CLL. Study-level results: Clonality rose at ibrutinib response and fell back toward baseline at progression.

Only in-frame clones appear in the TCRdb table, and some are missing; sequencing was by immunoSEQ multiplex PCR. This sample yields some 150,000 clones, of which about three quarters are seen a single time; 4.5% to 6.5% belongs to the top ten. Germline V gene sequence: CDR1 DFQATT, CDR2 SNEGSKA (reference sequence). The CDR3 is 11 residues long. J lost 8 bases, V lost 6 bases, and 1 base had no gene match. Only one count was recorded for this clone. Its cognate antigen is unknown. The input for sequencing was PBMCs, taken after 24 months of ibrutinib treatment. The clonotype was recovered from a human donor with chronic lymphocytic leukemia. The rearrangement joins TRBV20-1 to TRBJ2-1; TRBD1 aligns across 10 bases. Here the CDR3 reads CSAGQGDEQFF. The CDR3 region has the DNA TGCAGTGCAGGACAGGGGGATGAGCAGTTCTTC.